What follows are 29 T cell receptor beta chains derived from one specimen sequenced in a study of blood T cell repertoires in COVID-19. Profiled with immunoSEQ multiplex PCR; TCRdb holds only in-frame clones, not every one. The table records a few hundred thousand clones, 75% to 90% of them present only once. Sequenced sample: peripheral blood. Receptors were obtained from a woman between 50 and 59 years old with COVID-19, enrolled during active disease.

The chain has TRBV7-2 and TRBJ1-2, with D hard to call. V was clipped by 4 bases and J by 4 bases, with 10 bases between them. The germline gives CDR1 SGHTA, CDR2 FQGNSA. The CDR3 is 13 amino acids. This CDR3 reads CASSSRSGYGYTF. The CDR3 DNA sequence: TGTGCCAGCAGCTCCCGATCGGGCTATGGCTACACCTTC. The full variable domain, with the rest looked up from reference TRBV7-2 and TRBJ1-2, is GAGVSQSPSNKVTEKGKDVELRCDPISGHTALYWYRQSLGQGLEFLIYFQGNSAPDKSGLPSDRFSAERTGGSVSTLTIQRTQQEDSAVYLCASSSRSGYGYTFGSGTRLTVV.

Only one count was recorded for this clone. The chain has TRBV19 and TRBJ2-7; 12 bases align to TRBD1. Germline V gives CDR1 LNHDA, CDR2 SQIVND (reference sequence). With 4 bases clipped from V and 4 bases from J, the junction kept 5 bases outside the gene matches. CDR3 length: 15 amino acids. The CDR3 nucleotides read TGTGCCAGTAGTACAGGGACAGGGGGCGCGTACGAGCAGTACTTC. Its protein is CASSTGTGGAYEQYF.

The gene calls are TRBV13 and TRBJ1-3; the D gene is possibly TRBD1 (6 bases). Germline lookup yields CDR1 PRHDT and CDR2 FYEKMQ (reference sequence). Trimming left V 7 bases short and J 1 base short, with 11 bases between. The CDR3 is made up of 14 amino acids. For the CDR3, the DNA is TGTGCCAGCAACGAACAGGGATCTGGAAACACCATATATTTT. This sequence encodes CASNEQGSGNTIYF.

V usage is TRBV29-1 and J usage is TRBJ1-2, with a weak D call TRBD1 (6 bases). V was cut by 5 bases and J by 3 bases, with 13 bases left in between. Per the germline V gene, CDR1 is SQVTM and CDR2 is ANQGSEA. The CDR3 has 13 residues. CDR3 protein: CSVLEGGDYGYTF. In nucleotides, the CDR3 is TGCAGCGTTCTCGAGGGGGGGGACTATGGCTACACCTTC. Supplemented by reference TRBV29-1 and TRBJ1-2, the full variable domain reads SAVISQKPSRDICQRGTSLTIQCQVDSQVTMMFWYRQQPGQSLTLIATANQGSEATYESGFVIDKFPISRPNLTFSTLTVSNMSPEDSSIYLCSVLEGGDYGYTFGSGTRLTVV.

This chain uses TRBV15 with TRBJ1-5; possibly TRBD1 for D (6 bases). Trimming stripped 3 bases from V and 5 bases from J, with 17 bases between. This CDR3 spans 16 amino acids. Germline V CDR1 and CDR2: LNHNV, YYDKDF (reference sequence). The CDR3 nucleotides are TGTGCCACCAGCAGGGCTGACAGGATTAAATATCAGCCCCAGCATTTT. It is translated as CATSRADRIKYQPQHF.

This clone was recorded a few times. This chain links TRBV9 with TRBJ2-1; no definite D call. V lost 1 base and J 6 bases, leaving 8 bases between the germline ends. The CDR3 loop spans 13 amino acids. Germline lookup yields CDR1 SGDLS and CDR2 YYNGEE. The CDR3 region has the DNA TGTGCCAGCAGCGTATATCCTCGCAATGAGCAGTTCTTC. Residues: CASSVYPRNEQFF.

This sequence joins TRBV5-1 and TRBJ2-5, with TRBD1 identical over 8 bases. V shed 2 bases, J shed 3 bases, and the junction held 6 bases outside the gene matches. This CDR3 contains 15 residues. Germline V gene data show CDR1 as SGHRS and CDR2 as YFSETQ. CDR3 coding DNA: TGCGCCAGCAGCTTAAGGACAGGGAACGAAGAGACCCAGTACTTC. Amino acid sequence: CASSLRTGNEETQYF.

The chain recombines TRBV28 with TRBJ1-2; maybe TRBD1 (5 bases). V dropped 6 bases and J dropped 7 bases, with 18 bases sitting between them. Per germline, CDR1 MDHEN and CDR2 SYDVKM. This CDR3 has 14 residues. Here the CDR3 reads CASSSGLQSRGYTF. The CDR3, as DNA: TGTGCCAGCAGCTCGGGACTGCAAAGTCGTGGCTACACCTTC.

The chain's CDR3 is CASSRQATTPWETQYF. In DNA form, the CDR3 reads TGTGCCAGCAGCCGACAGGCTACCACGCCATGGGAGACCCAGTACTTC. This chain links TRBV3-1 (or the pseudogene TRBV3-2) with TRBJ2-5; perhaps TRBD1 as D (6 bases). Per germline, CDR1 LGHDT and CDR2 YNNKEL (reference sequence). Trimming pared 4 bases from V and 5 bases from J, leaving 20 bases between. This CDR3 has 16 amino acids.

The rearrangement links TRBV5-1 to TRBJ2-7, with 11 bases identical to TRBD1. With 3 bases clipped from V and 4 bases from J, the junction kept 6 bases outside the gene matches. Per germline, CDR1 SGHRS and CDR2 YFSETQ. CDR3 size: 15 residues. The CDR3 bases are TGCGCCAGCAGCTGGACAGGGGGCTGGAGTTACGAGCAGTACTTC. Protein: CASSWTGGWSYEQYF.

J is TRBJ1-6 and V is TRBV27; D call uncertain. The CDR3 spans 16 residues. Germline V gives CDR1 MNHEY, CDR2 SMNVEV (reference sequence). Trimming removed 2 bases from V and 9 bases from J, with 17 bases in between. The CDR3 coding sequence is TGTGCCAGCAGTTTAGAGGTGGGGAGGCAAGGTTCACCCCTCCACTTT. It yields the protein CASSLEVGRQGSPLHF.

The V gene is TRBV18, the J gene TRBJ1-2; TRBD1 matches 12 bases. Trimming removed 2 bases from V and 7 bases from J; junction bases left unmatched: 5. The CDR3 contains 15 residues. Germline V CDR1 and CDR2: KGHSH, LQKENI. CDR3 residues: CASSPGGQGATGYTF. The CDR3, as DNA: TGTGCCAGCTCACCAGGGGGACAGGGGGCAACTGGCTACACCTTC.

The chain couples TRBV7-9 to TRBJ2-5; 8 nucleotides agree with TRBD2. CDR1 and CDR2 from the germline V gene are SEHNR and FQNEAQ (reference sequence). The CDR3 has 15 residues. V lost 8 bases and J lost 0; bases outside the gene matches: 8. DNA of the CDR3: TGTGCCAGCCATAGCGGGGCAAAATACCAAGAGACCCAGTACTTC. Its protein product is CASHSGAKYQETQYF.

The chain has TRBV15 and TRBJ2-3; 8 bases fit TRBD2. The V gene end was trimmed by 1 base and the J gene end by 1 base; junction bases not matched to a gene: 7. This CDR3 has 17 residues. Looked up from germline, CDR1 is LNHNV and CDR2 is YYDKDF (reference sequence). This chain's CDR3 is CATSRGREARRTDTQYF. The DNA for the CDR3 is TGTGCCACCAGCAGAGGGCGGGAGGCCCGTCGCACAGATACGCAGTATTTT.

The V call is TRBV5-4, the J call TRBJ2-3; 9 nucleotides match TRBD2. V shed 2 bases and J 3 bases; nucleotides not matched to a gene: 4. The CDR3 totals 15 residues. Germline loops: CDR1 SGHNT, CDR2 YYREEE (reference sequence). CDR3 protein: CASSFSLAGTDTQYF. The CDR3 DNA is TGTGCCAGCAGCTTCTCTCTAGCGGGAACAGATACGCAGTATTTT.

This sequence joins TRBV24-1 and TRBJ2-1; D unresolved. Per germline, CDR1 KGHDR and CDR2 SFDVKD. The CDR3 totals 12 residues. The V end was cut by 3 bases, the J end by 12 bases, with 11 bases between. The CDR3 sequence: CATSDMGLVQFF. CDR3 bases: TGTGCCACCAGTGATATGGGCCTGGTGCAGTTCTTC.

The chain links TRBV12-3 or TRBV12-4 to TRBJ1-2, with D possibly TRBD1 on 5 matching bases. V shed 5 bases and J shed 4 bases, with 8 bases lying between them. The CDR3 sequence is 12 residues long. Here the CDR3 DNA reads TGTGCCAGCAGTGGGGGGACCTATGGCTACACCTTC. Protein product: CASSGGTYGYTF.

The chain recombines TRBV29-1 with TRBJ2-7, with 8 bases lining up with TRBD2. CDR3 length equals 13 residues. The ends lost 4 bases at V and 4 bases at J; junction bases unmatched: 6. Looked up from germline, CDR1 is SQVTM and CDR2 is ANQGSEA. CDR3 DNA sequence: TGCAGCGTTGTTCCAGCGGGAGCTTACGAGCAGTACTTC. It yields the protein CSVVPAGAYEQYF.

The rearrangement uses TRBV11-1 and TRBJ2-4, with TRBD2 matching over 12 bases. CDR3 length: 16 residues. Trimming took 5 bases from V and 2 from J; bases not matched to a gene: 4. CDR1 is SGHAT and CDR2 is FQDESV in the germline V gene (reference sequence). In DNA, the CDR3 is TGTGCCAGCAGCCGACTAGCGGGAGATTCCAAAAACATTCAGTACTTC. Amino acids: CASSRLAGDSKNIQYF.

This clone was detected a few times. The chain employs TRBV7-6 and TRBJ1-5; 7 positions match TRBD1. CDR1 and CDR2 from the germline V gene are SGHVS and FNYEAQ. With V trimmed by 8 bases and J by 0 bases, 13 bases remained unmatched. This CDR3 has 17 residues. CDR3 sequence (DNA): TGTGCCAGCTCCGAACGGGACAGAGGCTATAGCAATCAGCCCCAGCATTTT. This translates into CASSERDRGYSNQPQHF.

The V call is TRBV24-1, the J call TRBJ1-2; perhaps TRBD1 as D (6 bases). V lost 4 bases and J lost 7, with 18 bases in between. CDR3 length: 15 residues. From germline, CDR1 is KGHDR and CDR2 SFDVKD. DNA of the CDR3: TGTGCCACCAGTGACCGGCCAGGTCCCAGGGGTGGCTACACCTTC. Amino acid sequence: CATSDRPGPRGGYTF.

The chain joins TRBV5-4 to TRBJ2-2, with D tentatively TRBD1 (5 bases). The CDR3 runs to 14 residues. Germline V gene sequence: CDR1 SGHNT, CDR2 YYREEE (reference sequence). Between the trimmed V and J ends, which lost 4 bases and 1 base, there was a span of 8 bases. The CDR3 reads CASSRDRNTGELFF. The CDR3 coding sequence is TGTGCCAGCAGCCGAGACAGGAACACCGGGGAGCTGTTTTTT.

The rearrangement uses TRBV11-1 and TRBJ2-3; 8 bases align to TRBD2. The CDR3 spans 16 residues. Germline V gene lookup returns CDR1 SGHAT and CDR2 FQDESV (reference sequence). V lost 5 bases and J lost 2; bases outside the gene matches: 9. The CDR3 loop reads CASSPRRRGDTDTQYF. The CDR3 DNA sequence: TGTGCCAGCAGCCCCCGTAGGCGGGGGGACACAGATACGCAGTATTTT.

The chain is built from TRBV5-6 and TRBJ1-2, with D perhaps TRBD1 (6 bases). This CDR3 region has 15 residues. Germline V gene data show CDR1 as SGHDT and CDR2 as YYEEEE. The ends were cut back, 0 bases at V and 6 bases at J, with 15 bases in the middle. The CDR3 coding sequence is TGTGCCAGCAGCTTGGTCAGGGGCTGGGGTAATGGCTACACCTTC. Its protein is CASSLVRGWGNGYTF. The whole variable domain, filled in from reference TRBV5-6 and TRBJ1-2, reads DAGVTQSPTHLIKTRGQQVTLRCSPKSGHDTVSWYQQALGQGPQFIFQYYEEEERQRGNFPDRFSGHQFPNYSSELNVNALLLGDSALYLCASSLVRGWGNGYTFGSGTRLTVV.

The genes are TRBV29-1 and TRBJ2-7; 8 bases map to TRBD1. The V gene's germline CDR1 is SQVTM and CDR2 ANQGSEA. The CDR3 covers 14 residues. J lost 0 bases, V lost 6 bases, and 7 bases had no gene match. This CDR3 reads CSVGQGWGSYEQYF. The CDR3 nucleotides read TGCAGCGTCGGACAGGGTTGGGGCTCCTACGAGCAGTACTTC.

J is TRBJ2-5 and V is TRBV12-5; 9 bases line up with TRBD2. CDR1 is LGHNT, CDR2 FRNRAP, per germline. J lost 3 bases, V lost 1 base, and 3 bases had no gene match. The CDR3 runs 15 residues. CDR3 in DNA: TGTGCTAGTGGTTTGGCCCAGCGGGGGGAAGAGACCCAGTACTTC. It specifies CASGLAQRGEETQYF.

The gene calls are TRBV7-2 and TRBJ2-1, with 9 bases fitting TRBD1. CDR1 and CDR2 from the germline V gene are SGHTA and FQGNSA. V shed 6 bases and J 4 bases; nucleotides not matched to a gene: 7. This CDR3 is built from 15 residues. CDR3 sequence reads: CASRPPGQGYNEQFF. CDR3 sequence (DNA): TGTGCCAGCAGACCTCCGGGACAGGGATACAATGAGCAGTTCTTC.

The sample holds a few counts of this clone. The chain has TRBV11-2 and TRBJ2-7, with TRBD2 as a possible D gene (6 bases). Germline CDR1 is SGHAT and CDR2 is FQNNGV. The length of the CDR3 is 16 residues. V was shortened by 0 bases and J by 2 bases, with 14 bases between the two germline ends. CDR3 coding DNA: TGTGCCAGCAGCTTAGATAAAACTAGCTATCCCTACGAGCAGTACTTC. Its protein is CASSLDKTSYPYEQYF.

The chain couples TRBV28 to TRBJ1-1; 8 nucleotides agree with TRBD1. CDR1 is MDHEN and CDR2 is SYDVKM in the germline V gene. Losses at the gene ends were 4 bases for V and 10 bases for J; bases not matched to a gene: 14. This CDR3 region has 15 residues. This CDR3 is CASSSPGQGKFAAFF. DNA for the CDR3: TGTGCCAGCAGTTCACCAGGACAGGGAAAGTTTGCAGCTTTCTTT.